The 3 T cell receptor beta chains below were found in one sample sequenced in a study of T cell responses to AZD1222 COVID-19 vaccine (dated by TCRdb to the early 2020s). Library preparation used the immunoSEQ multiplex PCR assay. The table comes from immuneACCESS by way of TCRdb, which keeps in-frame sequences with V and J called. Part of the clones is missing from these tables; in studies checked, under half for an unresolved V gene and the rest for unknown reasons. The sample table contains about 100,000 clones; only one count was recorded for around 87% of them. Approximately 4% of the sample goes to the ten largest clones. According to the study, the label for this sample's time point signals: baseline before first vaccination. Material: peripheral blood, obtained on day 0 of AZD1222 vaccination. The receptors were gathered from an adult in good health.

V usage is TRBV4-2 and J usage is TRBJ2-2, with a possible D match to TRBD2 (5 bases). The V gene lost 0 bases and the J gene lost 6 bases, with 17 bases spanning the gap. The germline V gene encodes CDR1 LGHNA and CDR2 YNFKEQ. The CDR3 runs to 17 residues. The CDR3 sequence is CASSQDSRLATSGELFF. CDR3 in DNA: TGTGCCAGCAGCCAAGACAGCCGGCTAGCAACGTCCGGGGAGCTGTTTTTT.

The chain links TRBV7-9 to TRBJ1-2; tentatively, D is TRBD1 (5 bases). CDR1 is SEHNR, CDR2 FQNEAQ, per germline (reference sequence). The CDR3 spans 12 residues. Trimming cost V 6 bases and J 7 bases, with 12 bases left between them. This CDR3 is CASSPGTAGYTF. The CDR3 DNA reads as TGTGCCAGCAGTCCAGGGACCGCTGGCTACACCTTC.

The chain has TRBV5-4 and TRBJ1-1; perhaps TRBD1 as D (6 bases). The length of the CDR3 is 17 residues. Germline lookup yields CDR1 SGHNT and CDR2 YYREEE (reference sequence). V lost 4 bases, J lost 1 base, and 20 bases lay in between. As DNA, the CDR3 is TGTGCCAGCAGCCAGCAGGTGCGGGGGGCCGGGAACACTGAAGCTTTCTTT. Translating gives CASSQQVRGAGNTEAFF.